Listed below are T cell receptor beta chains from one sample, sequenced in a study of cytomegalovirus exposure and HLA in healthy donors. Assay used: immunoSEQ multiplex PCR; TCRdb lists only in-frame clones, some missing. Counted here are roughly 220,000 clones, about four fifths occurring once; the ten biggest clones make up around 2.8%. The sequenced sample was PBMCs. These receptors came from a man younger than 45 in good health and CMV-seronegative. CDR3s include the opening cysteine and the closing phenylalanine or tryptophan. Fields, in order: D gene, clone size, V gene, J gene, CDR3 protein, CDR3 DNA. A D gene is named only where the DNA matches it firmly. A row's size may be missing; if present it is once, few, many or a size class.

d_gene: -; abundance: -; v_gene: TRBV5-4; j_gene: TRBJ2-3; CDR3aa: CASSPEGAQDTQYF; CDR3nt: TGTGCCAGCAGCCCGGAGGGCGCACAAGATACGCAGTATTTT
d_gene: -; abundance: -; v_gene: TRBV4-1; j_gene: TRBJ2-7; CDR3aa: CASSQGKEEYF; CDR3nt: TGCGCCAGCAGCCAAGGTAAAGAGGAGTACTTC
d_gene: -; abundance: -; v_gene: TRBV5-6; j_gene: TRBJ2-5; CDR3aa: CASSSRTRETQYF; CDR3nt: TGTGCCAGCAGCTCCAGGACTCGCGAGACCCAGTACTTC
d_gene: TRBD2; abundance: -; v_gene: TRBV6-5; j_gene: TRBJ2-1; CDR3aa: CASSKRGASNEQFF; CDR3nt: TGTGCCAGCTCGAAGCGGGGGGCCAGCAATGAGCAGTTCTTC
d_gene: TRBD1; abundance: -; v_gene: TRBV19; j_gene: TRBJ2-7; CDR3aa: CASSPGQGRYEQYF; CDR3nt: TGTGCCAGTAGTCCGGGACAGGGACGGTACGAGCAGTACTTC
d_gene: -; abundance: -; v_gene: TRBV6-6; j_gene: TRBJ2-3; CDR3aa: CASSYYRTQGDTQYF; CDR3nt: TGTGCCAGCAGTTACTACAGGACCCAAGGAGATACGCAGTATTTT
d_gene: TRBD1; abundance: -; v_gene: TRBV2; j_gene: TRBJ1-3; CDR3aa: CASRRWGTGEGNTIYF; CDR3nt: TGTGCCAGCAGGAGGTGGGGGACAGGGGAAGGGAACACCATATATTTT
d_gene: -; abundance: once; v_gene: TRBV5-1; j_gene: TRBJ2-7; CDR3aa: CASSLGDLISEQYF; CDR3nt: TGCGCCAGCAGCTTGGGGGACTTGATTTCCGAGCAGTACTTC
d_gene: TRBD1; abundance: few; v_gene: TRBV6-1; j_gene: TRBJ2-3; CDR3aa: CASSESKGQGTDTQYF; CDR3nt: TGTGCCAGCAGTGAAAGCAAGGGACAGGGAACAGATACGCAGTATTTT
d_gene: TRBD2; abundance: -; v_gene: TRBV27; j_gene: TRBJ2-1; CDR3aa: CASSLSTGGPYNEQFF; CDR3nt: TGTGCCAGCAGTTTGAGCACGGGGGGGCCCTACAATGAGCAGTTCTTC
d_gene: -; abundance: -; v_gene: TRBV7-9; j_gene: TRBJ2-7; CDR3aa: CASSLLGGYEQYF; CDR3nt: TGTGCCAGCAGCTTATTGGGGGGTTACGAGCAGTACTTC
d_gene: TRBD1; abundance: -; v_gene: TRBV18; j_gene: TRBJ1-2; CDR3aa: CASSQSRTGKNYGYTF; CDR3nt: TGTGCCAGCTCACAATCTCGGACAGGAAAGAACTATGGCTACACCTTC
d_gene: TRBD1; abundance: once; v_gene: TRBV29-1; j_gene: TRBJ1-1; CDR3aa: CSAGQDGTEAFF; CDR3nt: TGCAGCGCGGGACAGGACGGCACTGAAGCTTTCTTT
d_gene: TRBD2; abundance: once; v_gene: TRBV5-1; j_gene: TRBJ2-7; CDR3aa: CASSLVGVGGNSYEQYF; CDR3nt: TGCGCCAGCAGCTTGGTGGGGGTCGGGGGGAACTCCTACGAGCAGTACTTC
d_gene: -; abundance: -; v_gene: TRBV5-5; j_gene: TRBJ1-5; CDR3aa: CASSLFGIQPQHF; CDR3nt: TGTGCCAGCAGCTTATTCGGGATTCAGCCCCAGCATTTT
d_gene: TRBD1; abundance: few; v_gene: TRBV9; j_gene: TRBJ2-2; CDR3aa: CASSVVPQGFGELFF; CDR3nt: TGTGCCAGCAGCGTAGTCCCACAGGGGTTCGGGGAGCTGTTTTTT
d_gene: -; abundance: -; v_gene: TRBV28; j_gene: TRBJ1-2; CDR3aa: CASSSGGSVNYGYTF; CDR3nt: TGTGCCAGCAGTTCGGGGGGTTCGGTTAACTATGGCTACACCTTC
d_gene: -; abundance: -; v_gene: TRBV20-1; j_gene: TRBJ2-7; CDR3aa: CSVRGYEQYF; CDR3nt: TGCAGTGTAAGGGGGTACGAGCAGTACTTC
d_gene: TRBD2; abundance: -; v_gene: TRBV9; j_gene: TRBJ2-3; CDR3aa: CASSVTRGGRDTQYF; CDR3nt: TGTGCCAGCAGCGTTACCCGGGGGGGCCGGGATACGCAGTATTTT
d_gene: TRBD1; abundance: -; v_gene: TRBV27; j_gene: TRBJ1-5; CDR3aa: CASSLSQGAIQPQHF; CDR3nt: TGTGCCAGCAGTTTATCCCAGGGGGCTATTCAGCCCCAGCATTTT
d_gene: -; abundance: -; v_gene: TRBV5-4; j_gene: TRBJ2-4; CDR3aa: CASSLDSLNIQYF; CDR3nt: TGTGCCAGCAGCTTGGACAGTTTAAACATTCAGTACTTC
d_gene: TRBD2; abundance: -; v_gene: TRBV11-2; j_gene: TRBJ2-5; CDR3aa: CASSLQGGYQETQYF; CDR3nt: TGTGCCAGCAGCTTGCAGGGAGGGTACCAAGAGACCCAGTACTTC
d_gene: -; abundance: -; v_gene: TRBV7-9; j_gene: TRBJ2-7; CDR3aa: CASSSREYYEQYF; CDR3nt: TGTGCCAGCAGCAGCCGGGAGTACTACGAGCAGTACTTC
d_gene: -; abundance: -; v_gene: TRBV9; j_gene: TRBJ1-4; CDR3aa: CASSPFQGTNEKLFF; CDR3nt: TGTGCCAGCAGCCCCTTTCAGGGAACTAATGAAAAACTGTTTTTT
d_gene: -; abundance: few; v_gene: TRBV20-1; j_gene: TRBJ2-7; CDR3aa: CSAHGDYEQYF; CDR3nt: TGCAGTGCTCACGGAGACTACGAGCAGTACTTC
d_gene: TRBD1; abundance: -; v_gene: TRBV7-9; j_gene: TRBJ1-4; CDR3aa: CASSLEGDREDEKLFF; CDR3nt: TGTGCCAGCAGCTTAGAAGGGGACAGGGAGGATGAAAAACTGTTTTTT
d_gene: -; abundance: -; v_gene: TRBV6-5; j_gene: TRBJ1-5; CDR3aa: CASSYLPGNQPQHF; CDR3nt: TGTGCCAGCAGTTATTTACCAGGGAATCAGCCCCAGCATTTT
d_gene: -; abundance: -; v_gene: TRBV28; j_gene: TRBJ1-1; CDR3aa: CASRGLLNTEAFF; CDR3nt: TGTGCCAGCCGGGGACTTCTGAACACTGAAGCTTTCTTT
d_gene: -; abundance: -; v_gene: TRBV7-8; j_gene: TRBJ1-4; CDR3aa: CASSLGRGRNEKLFF; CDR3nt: TGTGCCAGCAGCTTAGGTCGGGGGAGGAATGAAAAACTGTTTTTT
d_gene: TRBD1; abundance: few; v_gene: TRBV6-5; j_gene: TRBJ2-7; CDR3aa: CASSSSGTGRREQYF; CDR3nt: TGTGCCAGCAGTTCGTCCGGGACAGGGCGGCGCGAGCAGTACTTC
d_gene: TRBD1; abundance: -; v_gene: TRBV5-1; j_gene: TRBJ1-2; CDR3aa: CASSWDSAPGGYTF; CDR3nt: TGCGCCAGCAGCTGGGACAGCGCCCCGGGAGGCTACACCTTC
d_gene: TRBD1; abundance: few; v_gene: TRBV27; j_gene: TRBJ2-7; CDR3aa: CASSSTGGRYEQYF; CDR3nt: TGTGCCAGCAGTTCTACAGGGGGCAGGTACGAGCAGTACTTC
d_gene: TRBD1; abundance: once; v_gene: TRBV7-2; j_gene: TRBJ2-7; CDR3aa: CASSFAGGPYEQYF; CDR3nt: TGTGCCAGCAGCTTCGCAGGGGGACCCTACGAGCAGTACTTC
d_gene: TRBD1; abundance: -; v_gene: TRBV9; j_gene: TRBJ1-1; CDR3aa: CASSVAAGGWTEAFF; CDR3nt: TGTGCCAGCAGCGTAGCCGCAGGGGGCTGGACTGAAGCTTTCTTT
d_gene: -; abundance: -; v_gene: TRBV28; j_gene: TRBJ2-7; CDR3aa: CASSQNRQAPNEQYF; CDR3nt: TGTGCCAGCAGCCAAAATCGACAGGCCCCGAACGAGCAGTACTTC
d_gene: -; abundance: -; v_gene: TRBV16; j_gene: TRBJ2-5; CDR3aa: CASSQYLSTIQETQYF; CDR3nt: TGTGCCAGCAGCCAATACCTAAGTACTATCCAAGAGACCCAGTACTTC
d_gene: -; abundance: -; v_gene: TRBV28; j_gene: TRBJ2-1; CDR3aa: CASFSGVVGEQFF; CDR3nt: TGTGCCAGCTTCTCCGGGGTGGTAGGTGAGCAGTTCTTC
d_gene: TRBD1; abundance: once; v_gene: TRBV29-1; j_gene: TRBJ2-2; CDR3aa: CSVEDLRDSSAGELFF; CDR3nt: TGCAGCGTTGAAGATCTTCGGGACAGCAGCGCCGGGGAGCTGTTTTTT
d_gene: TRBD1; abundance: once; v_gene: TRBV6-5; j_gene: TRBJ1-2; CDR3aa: CASSFGTGDFTF; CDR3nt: TGTGCCAGCAGTTTCGGGACAGGGGATTTCACCTTC
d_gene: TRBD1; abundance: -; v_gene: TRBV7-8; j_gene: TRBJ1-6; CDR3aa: CASSFRTGTPSPLHF; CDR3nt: TGTGCCAGCAGCTTCCGGACAGGGACCCCTTCACCCCTCCACTTT
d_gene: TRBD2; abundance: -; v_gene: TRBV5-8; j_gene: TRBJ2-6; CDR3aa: CANPGLAGSGASVLTF; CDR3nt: TGTGCCAACCCGGGACTAGCGGGATCTGGGGCCAGCGTCCTGACTTTC
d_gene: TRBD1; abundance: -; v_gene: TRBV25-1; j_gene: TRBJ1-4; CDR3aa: CASREETGGYEKLFF; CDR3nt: TGTGCCAGCAGGGAAGAAACAGGGGGCTATGAAAAACTGTTTTTT
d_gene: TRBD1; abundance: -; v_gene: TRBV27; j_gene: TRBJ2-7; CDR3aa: CASSRTGSTYEQYF; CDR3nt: TGTGCCAGCAGTCGGACAGGGTCTACCTACGAGCAGTACTTC
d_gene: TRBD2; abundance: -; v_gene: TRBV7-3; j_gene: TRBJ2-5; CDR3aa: CASSLLAGVQETQYF; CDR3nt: TGTGCCAGCAGCTTATTAGCGGGGGTCCAAGAGACCCAGTACTTC
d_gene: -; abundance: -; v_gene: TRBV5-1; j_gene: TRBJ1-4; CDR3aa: CASSFGGDNEKLFF; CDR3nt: TGCGCCAGCAGCTTCGGGGGGGATAATGAAAAACTGTTTTTT